This T cell receptor (beta chain) was obtained from a study of blood T cell repertoires in COVID-19. Across the whole study: Samples came from the United States, Italy and Spain, spanning acute and convalescent COVID-19.

CDR3 length equals 15 residues. Trimming cost V 5 bases and J 6 bases; bases outside gene matches: 9. Germline CDR1 is SEHNR and CDR2 is FQNEAQ (reference sequence). Generated by immunoSEQ multiplex PCR, the TCRdb table keeps only in-frame clones and is missing some. Of some 330,000 clones listed, 75% to 90% are singletons. The sequence was obtained from a man aged 25-45 years who had recovered from COVID-19. This chain joins TRBV7-9 and TRBJ2-2; 7 bases are a match to TRBD1. The source material was PBMCs or T cells enriched from blood (not recorded which). This chain's CDR3 is CASSPRQGFAGELFF. The DNA of the CDR3 is TGTGCCAGCAGCCCGCGACAGGGATTCGCCGGGGAGCTGTTTTTT.